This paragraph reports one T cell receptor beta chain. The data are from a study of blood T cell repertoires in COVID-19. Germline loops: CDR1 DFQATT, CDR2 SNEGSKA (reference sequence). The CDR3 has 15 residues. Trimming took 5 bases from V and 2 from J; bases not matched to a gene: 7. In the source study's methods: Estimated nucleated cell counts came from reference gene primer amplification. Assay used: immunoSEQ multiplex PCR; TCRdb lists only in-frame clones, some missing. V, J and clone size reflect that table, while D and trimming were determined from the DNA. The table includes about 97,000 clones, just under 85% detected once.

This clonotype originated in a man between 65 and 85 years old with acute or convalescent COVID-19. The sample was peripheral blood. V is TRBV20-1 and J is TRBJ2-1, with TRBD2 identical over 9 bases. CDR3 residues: CSAGAVAGAYNEQFF. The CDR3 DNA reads TGCAGTGCTGGTGCGGTAGCGGGAGCCTACAATGAGCAGTTCTTC.